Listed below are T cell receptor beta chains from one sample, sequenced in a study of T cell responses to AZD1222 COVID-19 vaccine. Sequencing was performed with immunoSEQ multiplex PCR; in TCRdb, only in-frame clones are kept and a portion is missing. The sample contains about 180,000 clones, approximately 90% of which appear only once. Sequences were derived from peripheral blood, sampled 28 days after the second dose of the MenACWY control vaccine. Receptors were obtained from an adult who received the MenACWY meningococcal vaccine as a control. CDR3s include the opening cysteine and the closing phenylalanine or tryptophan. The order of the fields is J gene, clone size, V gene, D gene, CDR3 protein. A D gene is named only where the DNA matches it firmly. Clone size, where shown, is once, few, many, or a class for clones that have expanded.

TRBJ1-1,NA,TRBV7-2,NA,CASSLVIGGDAEAFF
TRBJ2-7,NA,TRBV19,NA,CASSTSDWGEPYEQYF
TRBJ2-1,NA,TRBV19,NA,CASRGGSLEKREQFF
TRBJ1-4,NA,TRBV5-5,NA,CASSPNRATVNEKLFF
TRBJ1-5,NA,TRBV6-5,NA,CASSVQGDQPQHF
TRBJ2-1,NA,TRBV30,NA,CAWSRGVEVWQFF
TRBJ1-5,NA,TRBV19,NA,CASSAGNQPQHF
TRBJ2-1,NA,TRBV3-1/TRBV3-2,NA,CASSGRWPGYNEQFF
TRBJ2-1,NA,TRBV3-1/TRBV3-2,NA,CASSQWTPRHEQFF
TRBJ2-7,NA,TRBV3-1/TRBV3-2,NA,CASSQGYEQYF
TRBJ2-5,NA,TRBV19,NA,CASSIDRGETQYF
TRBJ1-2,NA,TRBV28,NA,CASRTAPSYGYTF
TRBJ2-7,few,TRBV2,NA,CASSGGSENYEQYF
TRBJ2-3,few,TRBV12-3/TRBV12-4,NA,CASSLIRDTQYF
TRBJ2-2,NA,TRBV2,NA,CASSAGARNTGELFF
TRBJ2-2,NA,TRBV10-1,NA,CASRGDTGELFF
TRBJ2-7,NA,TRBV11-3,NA,CASSLRSGSYYEQYF
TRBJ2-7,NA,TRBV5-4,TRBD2,CASSSRTSGNLYEQYF
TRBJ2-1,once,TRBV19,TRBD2,CASSPLGLALLNEQFF
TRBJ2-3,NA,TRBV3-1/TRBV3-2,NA,CASTTVVGDTQYF
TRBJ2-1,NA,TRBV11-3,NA,CASSNKGEQFF
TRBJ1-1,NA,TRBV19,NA,CASSMYVGGLNTEAFF
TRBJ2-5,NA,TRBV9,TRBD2,CASSPGLANPGETQYF
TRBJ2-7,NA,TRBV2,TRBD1,CASSALSGTGPYEQYF
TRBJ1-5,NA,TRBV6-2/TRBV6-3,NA,CASSYSKGRDSNQPQHF
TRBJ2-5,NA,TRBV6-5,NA,CASSQGQETQYF
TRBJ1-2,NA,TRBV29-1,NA,CSVVGAGVSGYTF
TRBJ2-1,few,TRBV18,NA,CASSPFDEQFF
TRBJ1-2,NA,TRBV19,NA,CASSILGLYGYTF
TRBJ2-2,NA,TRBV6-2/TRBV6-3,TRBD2,CASSNPSGRITGELFF
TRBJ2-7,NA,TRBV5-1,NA,CASSLATAFSYEQYF
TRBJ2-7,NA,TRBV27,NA,CASSLVGRTYEQYF